These 27 T cell receptor beta chains originate from one sample sequenced in a study of CD8+CD57+ T cells in acquired aplastic anemia. For CDR3 and TCR beta VDJ profiling, genomic DNA was the template used. One entry per CDR3 protein results from TCRdb running MiXCR on the reads. The table includes 35,000 to 45,000 distinct CDR3 sequences, approximately 67% detected once. Specimen: sorted CD4+, CD8+, or CD8+CD57+ T cells (not recorded which) from PBMCs. The receptors were gathered from a human donor in good health, serving as a control.

V usage is TRBV10-3 and J usage is TRBJ2-7, with D maybe TRBD1 (6 bases). CDR3 length equals 12 residues. Trimming pared 8 bases from V and 5 bases from J, leaving 13 bases between. Germline CDR1 reads ENHRY; CDR2 reads SYGVKD. This CDR3 is CAISHQGNEQYF. In nucleotides, the CDR3 is TGTGCCATCTCGCATCAGGGGAACGAGCAGTACTTC.

The table lists this clonotype with a count of one. V and J are TRBV10-1 and TRBJ1-1; TRBD1 agrees at 7 bases. The germline CDR1 and CDR2 sequences are WNHNN and SYGVQD (reference sequence). The CDR3 runs 12 residues. V trimming: 8 bases; J trimming: 2 bases; junction bases outside the gene matches: 2. This CDR3 is CASGTANTEAFF. DNA for the CDR3: TGCGCCAGCGGGACAGCTAACACTGAAGCTTTCTTT.

This clonotype has only one observation. The chain carries TRBV9 and TRBJ1-1; 8 bases match TRBD1. The CDR3 sequence is 15 residues long. J lost 6 bases, V lost 4 bases, and 11 bases had no gene match. The V gene's germline CDR1 is SGDLS and CDR2 YYNGEE. CDR3 bases: TGTGCCAGCAGCTCTCACGCAGGGGGCCGCGCTGAAGCTTTCTTT. This sequence encodes CASSSHAGGRAEAFF.

The chain combines TRBV7-9 with TRBJ1-6, with D uncertain. V lost 5 bases, J lost 3 bases, and 5 bases lay in between. The CDR3 has 13 residues. The germline CDR1 and CDR2 sequences are SEHNR and FQNEAQ (reference sequence). The CDR3 spells CASSPNYNSPLHF. CDR3 sequence (DNA): TGTGCCAGCAGCCCAAACTATAATTCACCCCTCCACTTT.

V gene TRBV2 combines with J gene TRBJ1-2; D gene unclear. This CDR3 has 13 amino acids. Germline V gene lookup returns CDR1 SNHLY and CDR2 FYNNEI. The V end lost 6 bases, the J end lost 2 bases, and 10 bases lay between the germline ends. CDR3 region: CASSPDTNYGYTF. The CDR3 bases are TGTGCCAGCAGCCCAGACACGAACTATGGCTACACCTTC.

This clonotype was detected once. The genes are TRBV25-1 and TRBJ2-7; either TRBD1 or TRBD2 may fit D (5 bases each). The CDR3 is 14 amino acids. Germline loops: CDR1 MGHDK, CDR2 SYGVNS. The V and J ends lost 6 bases and 3 bases respectively, with 15 bases between them. The CDR3 protein is CASRTPGTDYEQYF. The DNA of the CDR3 is TGTGCCAGCAGAACCCCCGGGACGGACTACGAGCAGTACTTC.

In its sample, this clonotype was seen once. The rearrangement joins TRBV4-1 to TRBJ2-5, with D possibly matching TRBD1 (5 bases). Germline CDR1 and CDR2: MGHRA and YSYEKL. V was trimmed by 1 base and J by 3 bases, leaving 15 bases between them. The CDR3 has 16 amino acids. The CDR3: CASSQAPGRVEETQYF. DNA for the CDR3: TGCGCCAGCAGCCAAGCCCCCGGCAGGGTGGAAGAGACCCAGTACTTC.

In its sample, this clonotype was seen many times. Sequence at one end of the junction differs from germline and may be a read error. The chain uses TRBV9 and TRBJ2-2; the D gene could be TRBD1 or TRBD2 (5 bases each). Germline loops: CDR1 SGDLS, CDR2 YYNGEE. The CDR3 has 13 amino acids. Here the CDR3 DNA reads TGTGCCAGCAGCCCCCATGAGGAAGGGGAGCTGCTTTTT. This encodes CASSPHEEGELLF.

The chain couples TRBV11-2 to TRBJ2-5; TRBD2 agrees at 14 bases. The CDR3 is 17 amino acids. With V trimmed by 5 bases and J by 5 bases, 10 bases remained unmatched. Germline CDR1 reads SGHAT; CDR2 reads FQNNGV. The CDR3 here is CASSPRLAGGISETQYF. The DNA of the CDR3 is TGTGCCAGCAGCCCACGACTAGCGGGGGGGATCTCCGAGACCCAGTACTTC. The full variable domain, rest sourced from reference TRBV11-2 and TRBJ2-5, is EAGVAQSPRYKIIEKRQSVAFWCNPISGHATLYWYQQILGQGPKLLIQFQNNGVVDDSQLPKDRFSAERLKGVDSTLKIQPAKLEDSAVYLCASSPRLAGGISETQYFGPGTRLLVL.

The V and J genes are TRBV29-1 and TRBJ2-7; D is ambiguous. The CDR3 covers 15 residues. The V gene lost 4 bases and the J gene lost 2 bases, with 18 bases spanning the gap. Germline V gene lookup returns CDR1 SQVTM and CDR2 ANQGSEA. The CDR3 is CSVGAFLGFPYEQYF. The CDR3, as DNA: TGCAGCGTTGGGGCTTTCCTTGGCTTTCCCTACGAGCAGTACTTC.

The chain recombines TRBV10-1 with TRBJ1-1; no reliable D call. Trimming left V 0 bases short and J 8 bases short, with 10 bases between. Per germline, CDR1 WNHNN and CDR2 SYGVQD (reference sequence). The CDR3 is 13 amino acids. DNA of the CDR3: TGCGCCAGCAGTGAGTCTGGCCCCCGCGAAGCTTTCTTT. This sequence encodes CASSESGPREAFF.

The genes are TRBV7-2 and TRBJ1-2; D gene uncertain. The CDR3 is made up of 13 amino acids. The V end was cut by 2 bases, the J end by 6 bases, with 10 bases between. Germline V gene data show CDR1 as SGHTA and CDR2 as FQGNSA. The CDR3 DNA reads as TGTGCCAGCAGCTTACTAACAGACGATGGCTACACCTTC. Protein sequence: CASSLLTDDGYTF.

This chain joins TRBV9 and TRBJ1-4, with D unclear. Germline-derived CDR1 and CDR2 are SGDLS and YYNGEE. The CDR3 is 15 amino acids. The germline V and J ends were trimmed by 7 bases and 0 bases, with 13 bases remaining between them. Written as DNA, the CDR3 is TGTGCCAGCGGGGTTGGGGATGCAACTAATGAAAAACTGTTTTTT. It codes for CASGVGDATNEKLFF.

This chain links TRBV4-3 with TRBJ1-5, with D uncertain. The germline V and J ends were trimmed by 0 bases and 3 bases, with 6 bases remaining between them. The CDR3 length is 14 residues. Germline values: CDR1 LGHNA, CDR2 YSLEER. The CDR3 region has the DNA TGCGCCAGCAGCCAAGATTCTATCAATCAGCCCCAGCATTTT. Translating gives CASSQDSINQPQHF.

V is TRBV7-2 and J is TRBJ1-5, with D unresolved. Germline V gene sequence: CDR1 SGHTA, CDR2 FQGNSA. Trimming took 3 bases from V and 7 from J, leaving 13 bases between them. The CDR3 is 14 amino acids. The chain's CDR3 is CASSLGRWEQPQHF. The CDR3 DNA follows: TGTGCCAGCAGCTTGGGGAGGTGGGAACAGCCCCAGCATTTT.

The V call is TRBV25-1, the J call TRBJ1-1; the D is unclear. The V end lost 7 bases, the J end lost 8 bases, and 14 bases lay between the germline ends. The CDR3 length is 12 residues. The germline gives CDR1 MGHDK, CDR2 SYGVNS. The CDR3 DNA sequence: TGTGCCAGCATCTCCACTGGTTCAGAAGCTTTCTTT. It specifies CASISTGSEAFF.

This chain connects TRBV7-2 to TRBJ2-5; D not certain. This CDR3 has 15 amino acids. Trimming shortened V by 1 base and J by 5 bases, and 14 bases separated the two germline ends. Germline lookup yields CDR1 SGHTA and CDR2 FQGNSA. CDR3 nucleotide sequence: TGTGCCAGCAGCTTAGGGACGCCCGGCCATGAGACCCAGTACTTC. Protein product: CASSLGTPGHETQYF. Full variable domain (missing parts from reference TRBV7-2 and TRBJ2-5): GAGVSQSPSNKVTEKGKDVELRCDPISGHTALYWYRQSLGQGLEFLIYFQGNSAPDKSGLPSDRFSAERTGGSVSTLTIQRTQQEDSAVYLCASSLGTPGHETQYFGPGTRLLVL.

V and J are TRBV24-1 and TRBJ2-7, with D unresolved. Trimming took off 8 bases at V and 9 bases at J, with 7 bases between the two ends. This CDR3 has 9 residues. The germline V gene encodes CDR1 KGHDR and CDR2 SFDVKD. This CDR3 reads CATMIPQYV. For the CDR3, the DNA is TGTGCCACCATGATACCGCAGTACGTC.

The chain carries TRBV29-1 and TRBJ1-2; 9 bases line up with TRBD1. J lost 5 bases, V lost 6 bases, and 7 bases had no gene match. Germline V gives CDR1 SQVTM, CDR2 ANQGSEA. This CDR3 has 13 amino acids. Here the CDR3 DNA reads TGCAGCGTGGGGGACAGGGCCGCTTATGGCTACACCTTC. This gives the protein CSVGDRAAYGYTF. Full variable domain (rest looked up from reference TRBV29-1 and TRBJ1-2): SAVISQKPSRDICQRGTSLTIQCQVDSQVTMMFWYRQQPGQSLTLIATANQGSEATYESGFVIDKFPISRPNLTFSTLTVSNMSPEDSSIYLCSVGDRAAYGYTFGSGTRLTVV.

V usage is TRBV29-1 and J usage is TRBJ1-2; no clear D gene. CDR1 and CDR2 from the germline V gene are SQVTM and ANQGSEA. V lost 1 base and J lost 3, with 9 bases in between. The CDR3 contains 13 residues. In DNA, the CDR3 is TGCAGCGTTGAAGTTGGGGTTTACTATGGCTACACCTTC. The encoded protein is CSVEVGVYYGYTF.

This clonotype is medium-sized. This chain uses TRBV2 with TRBJ1-2; tentative D call: TRBD1 (5 bases). Germline V gene sequence: CDR1 SNHLY, CDR2 FYNNEI. V dropped 8 bases and J dropped 5 bases, with 12 bases sitting between them. This CDR3 has 12 amino acids. CDR3 in DNA: TGTGCCAGCCTCAGGCAGGGTTATGGCTACACCTTC. Translating gives CASLRQGYGYTF.

In its sample, this clonotype is medium-sized. The chain uses TRBV5-5 and TRBJ2-7; D uncertain. Germline lookup yields CDR1 SGHKS and CDR2 YYEKEE (reference sequence). The CDR3 is 11 residues long. Trimming took off 2 bases at V and 2 bases at J, with 2 bases between the two ends. CDR3 region: CASSFAYEQYF. The CDR3 DNA sequence: TGTGCCAGCAGCTTCGCCTACGAGCAGTACTTC.

This rearrangement joins TRBV7-6 to TRBJ1-6; D remains unclear. In germline, CDR1 is SGHVS, CDR2 FNYEAQ. CDR3 length: 14 amino acids. The V gene lost 6 bases and the J gene lost 6 bases, with 12 bases spanning the gap. CDR3: CASRGYASNSPLHF. The CDR3 coding sequence is TGTGCCAGCAGAGGGTACGCCTCTAATTCACCCCTCCACTTT.

This clonotype has ten or more counts. The genes are TRBV5-6 and TRBJ1-5, with 9 nucleotides matching TRBD1. The germline CDR1 and CDR2 sequences are SGHDT and YYEEEE. With V trimmed by 4 bases and J by 7 bases, 6 bases remained unmatched. The CDR3 loop spans 14 amino acids. In nucleotides, the CDR3 is TGTGCCAGCAGCGTGGGACAGGGCGGGCAGCCCCAGCATTTT. The encoded protein is CASSVGQGGQPQHF.

The chain carries TRBV3-1 and TRBJ1-1, with 9 bases fitting TRBD1. The V gene end was trimmed by 6 bases and the J gene end by 6 bases; junction bases not matched to a gene: 8. The CDR3 runs to 14 residues. In germline, CDR1 is LGHDT, CDR2 YNNKEL (reference sequence). CDR3 sequence: CASSRDRGDAEAFF. The DNA of the CDR3 is TGTGCCAGCAGTCGAGACAGGGGGGACGCTGAAGCTTTCTTT.

The chain recombines TRBV10-2 with TRBJ1-5; unclear D gene. The CDR3 runs 13 residues. The V gene's germline CDR1 is WSHSY and CDR2 SAAADI. V was shortened by 6 bases and J by 7 bases, with 13 bases between the two germline ends. The CDR3: CASSEGLDQPQHF. The CDR3 DNA reads TGCGCCAGCAGCGAGGGTCTCGACCAGCCCCAGCATTTT.

In its sample, this clonotype was seen a few times. This sequence joins TRBV4-1 and TRBJ2-1, with D uncertain. Germline loops: CDR1 MGHRA, CDR2 YSYEKL. This CDR3 contains 17 residues. Trimming cost V 4 bases and J 0 bases, with 16 bases left between them. The chain's CDR3 is CASSPDLGFSSYNEQFF. CDR3 DNA sequence: TGCGCCAGCAGCCCTGATTTGGGCTTTAGCTCCTACAATGAGCAGTTCTTC.